This T cell receptor beta chain originates from a study of T-cell memory formation after mild COVID-19. Via MiXCR, TCRdb re-called the 5' RACE reads, giving one row per CDR3 protein. The repertoire holds around 35,000 distinct CDR3 sequences, with approximately 8.3% as singletons. This clonotype has ten or more counts. Germline-derived CDR1 and CDR2 are DFQATT and SNEGSKA (reference sequence). The CDR3 is made up of 14 amino acids. V was pared by 5 bases and J by 2 bases, with 7 bases of the junction left unmatched. The sequenced material came from PBMCs or a T cell subset sorted from them (not recorded which). The rearrangement joins TRBV20-1 to TRBJ2-5; TRBD2 matches at 8 bases. The source of this sequence is a man between 18 and 29 years old who had mild COVID-19 (a few samples of this study predate the infection). Cell type and time point are not known. This chain's CDR3 is CSAPRGARQETQYF. The DNA for the CDR3 is TGCAGTGCTCCGCGGGGGGCCAGGCAAGAGACCCAGTACTTC.